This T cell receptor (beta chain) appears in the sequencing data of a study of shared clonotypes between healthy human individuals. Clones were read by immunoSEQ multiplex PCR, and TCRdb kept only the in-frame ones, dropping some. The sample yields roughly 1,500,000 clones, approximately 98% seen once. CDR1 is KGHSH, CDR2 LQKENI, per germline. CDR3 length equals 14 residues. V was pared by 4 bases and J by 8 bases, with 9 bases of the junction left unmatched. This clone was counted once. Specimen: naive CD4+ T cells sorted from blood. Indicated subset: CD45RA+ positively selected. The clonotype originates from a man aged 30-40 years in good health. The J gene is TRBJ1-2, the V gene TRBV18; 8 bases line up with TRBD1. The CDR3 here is CASSRDRKRGGYTF. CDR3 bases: TGTGCCAGCTCACGGGACAGGAAGCGAGGGGGCTACACCTTC.